The next 24 T cell receptor beta chains were all read from a single sample in a study of molecular identifiers for immune sequencing clone quantification. TCRdb ran MiXCR on the PCR reads and lists one entry per CDR3 protein. Of about 320,000 distinct CDR3 sequences in the sample, about 20% were seen once. The specimen was naive CD8+ T cells from blood, with Jurkat cell RNA spiked in. Stated subset: FACS-sorted CD8+CD4-CCR7+CD45RA+ naive T cells. The receptor set was obtained from a human donor in good health. Some libraries in this study had Jurkat cell RNA spiked in.

This clonotype was counted at least ten times. J is TRBJ2-7 and V is TRBV29-1, with 8 bases that match TRBD1. Germline V gives CDR1 SQVTM, CDR2 ANQGSEA. The J segment lost 4 bases and the V segment lost 3 bases, leaving 8 bases of the junction unmatched. The CDR3 is 14 amino acids. The CDR3 nucleotides read TGCAGCGTTGATACACCGGGACAGGAGTACGAGCAGTACTTC. It encodes CSVDTPGQEYEQYF.

This clonotype has at least ten counts. The CDR3 here is CASSQDSSSGATGELFF. The CDR3 region has the DNA TGCGCCAGCAGCCAAGATTCCTCCAGCGGGGCTACCGGGGAGCTGTTTTTT. The chain couples TRBV4-3 to TRBJ2-2, with 7 positions matching TRBD2. Germline values: CDR1 LGHNA, CDR2 YSLEER. The CDR3 contains 17 residues. V dropped 0 bases and J dropped 5; count of bases not matched to a gene: 9.

This clonotype was counted many times. V gene TRBV7-2 combines with J gene TRBJ2-1, with D uncertain. Trimming removed 1 base at V and 5 bases at J, with 12 bases between. The germline CDR1 and CDR2 sequences are SGHTA and FQGNSA. There are 15 residues in the CDR3. The CDR3 sequence: CASSLVSPENNEQFF. The DNA for the CDR3 is TGTGCCAGCAGCTTAGTGTCCCCGGAAAACAATGAGCAGTTCTTC.

This clonotype was observed many times. The chain couples TRBV24-1 to TRBJ2-1; D remains ambiguous. Trimming cost V 4 bases and J 15 bases, with 18 bases left between them. The CDR3 runs to 13 residues. Per the germline V gene, CDR1 is KGHDR and CDR2 is SFDVKD. CDR3 nucleotide sequence: TGTGCCACCAGTGACCAGCCGGGCACGCGTCGGTTCTTC. Protein: CATSDQPGTRRFF.

The chain is built from TRBV11-3 and TRBJ2-5; TRBD2 agrees at 11 bases. The CDR3 is 19 amino acids. Germline V lookup: CDR1 SGHNT, CDR2 YENEEA. The J segment lost 4 bases and the V segment lost 0 bases, leaving 13 bases of the junction unmatched. The CDR3 sequence is CASSLDLKTSGARRETQYF. The CDR3 DNA reads TGTGCCAGCAGCTTAGATCTAAAGACTAGCGGGGCCCGACGAGAGACCCAGTACTTC.

This clonotype was seen a few times. The gene calls are TRBV11-3 and TRBJ2-3; 14 nucleotides align to TRBD2. Germline trimming cut 3 bases from V and 6 bases from J; bases unmatched to any gene: 14. Germline CDR1 SGHNT, CDR2 YENEEA. CDR3 length: 19 residues. In DNA, the CDR3 is TGTGCCAGCAGCTTCTCCTCGACTAGCGGGGGGGCCGGTTTGGATACGCAGTATTTT. Residues: CASSFSSTSGGAGLDTQYF.

In this sample, this clonotype turned up many times. The chain recombines TRBV6-5 with TRBJ1-3; D call uncertain. The germline V and J ends were trimmed by 6 bases and 4 bases, with 16 bases remaining between them. This CDR3 has 15 residues. CDR1 is MNHEY, CDR2 SVGAGI, per germline. The CDR3 DNA follows: TGTGCCAGCAGCGATCAGAACTATCTCGGAAACACCATATATTTT. This codes for CASSDQNYLGNTIYF.

This clonotype came up many times. The chain is built from TRBV5-6 and TRBJ2-3, with D unresolved. Between the trimmed V and J ends, which lost 4 bases and 2 bases, there was a span of 17 bases. The germline V gene has CDR1 SGHDT and CDR2 YYEEEE. There are 16 residues in the CDR3. Here the CDR3 DNA reads TGTGCCAGCAGCCCCTGGGCTGAATCCCTCACAGATACGCAGTATTTT. Its protein is CASSPWAESLTDTQYF.

Ten or more counts support this clonotype. The genes are TRBV28 and TRBJ2-7; D is unresolved. Germline assignment: CDR1 MDHEN and CDR2 SYDVKM. The CDR3 totals 12 residues. V was shortened by 5 bases and J by 7 bases, with 12 bases between the two germline ends. The CDR3 spells CASSGPSTEQYF. CDR3 DNA sequence: TGTGCCAGCAGTGGACCGTCTACGGAGCAGTACTTC.

This clonotype has at least ten counts. The chain employs TRBV29-1 and TRBJ2-3; 7 bases line up with TRBD2. Germline V gene lookup returns CDR1 SQVTM and CDR2 ANQGSEA. The trim removed 4 bases at V and 5 bases at J, leaving 15 bases unmatched. The CDR3 covers 16 residues. DNA for the CDR3: TGCAGCGTTGTAGGACTAGGGGCCCGGATCCAAGATACGCAGTATTTT. Its translation: CSVVGLGARIQDTQYF.

This clonotype appeared many times. CDR3 amino acids: CASSISSRGSDTQYF. The CDR3 coding sequence is TGTGCCAGTAGTATATCGAGCAGGGGCTCGGATACGCAGTATTTT. This sequence joins TRBV19 and TRBJ2-3; D possibly corresponds to TRBD1 (6 bases). Germline lookup yields CDR1 LNHDA and CDR2 SQIVND (reference sequence). The V gene lost 2 bases and the J gene lost 6 bases, with 15 bases spanning the gap. The CDR3 consists of 15 residues.

There are many counts of this clonotype. The chain has TRBV30 and TRBJ2-1; the match to TRBD2 covers 8 bases. CDR3 length: 13 amino acids. Trimming removed 3 bases from V and 8 bases from J; junction bases left unmatched: 6. CDR1 and CDR2 from the germline V gene are GTSNPN and SVGIG (reference sequence). CDR3 sequence: CAWSGTRWDEQFF. The CDR3 nucleotides read TGTGCCTGGAGCGGGACTAGATGGGATGAGCAGTTCTTC.

This clonotype has a count of ten or more. The rearrangement joins TRBV23-1 to TRBJ2-3; unclear D gene. TRBV23-1 qualifies as an ORF whose function is uncertain. Trimming took off 6 bases at V and 3 bases at J, with 7 bases between the two ends. The CDR3 is 12 residues long. The CDR3 is CASRQGTDTQYF. The CDR3 DNA sequence: TGCGCCAGCAGACAAGGGACAGATACGCAGTATTTT.

Details on this clonotype: Possible read error: a much larger clone is one base away. CDR3 loop: CASSPDRRPDEQYF. The CDR3 region has the DNA TGTGCCAGCAGCCCCGACAGGCGGCCTGACGAGCAGTACTTC. The chain links TRBV7-9 to TRBJ2-7; perhaps TRBD1 as D (6 bases). V was shortened by 5 bases and J by 5 bases, with 16 bases between the two germline ends. This CDR3 has 14 amino acids. CDR1 and CDR2 (germline): SEHNR, FQNEAQ (reference sequence).

The chain recombines TRBV30 with TRBJ2-5; D remains unclear. This CDR3 is built from 12 residues. Germline CDR1 is GTSNPN and CDR2 is SVGIG (reference sequence). V was pared by 2 bases and J by 8 bases, with 12 bases between. The CDR3 here is CAWSLNRRTQYF. The DNA for the CDR3 is TGTGCCTGGAGTTTGAACCGGAGAACCCAGTACTTC.

This clonotype was recorded at least ten times. The J gene is TRBJ1-1, the V gene TRBV29-1; 8 bases are a match to TRBD1. Germline CDR1 SQVTM, CDR2 ANQGSEA. The V gene end was trimmed by 6 bases and the J gene end by 7 bases; junction bases not matched to a gene: 13. There are 14 residues in the CDR3. The CDR3 protein is CSVQGQGVVVEAFF. CDR3 coding DNA: TGCAGCGTGCAAGGACAGGGAGTAGTGGTTGAAGCTTTCTTT.

This clonotype appeared a few times. The rearrangement joins TRBV2 to TRBJ2-3; D gene ambiguous. V lost 3 bases and J 1 base, leaving 14 bases between the germline ends. The CDR3 contains 16 residues. Germline lookup yields CDR1 SNHLY and CDR2 FYNNEI. In DNA form, the CDR3 reads TGTGCCAGCAGTGATCTGGCGCCAGACCGCACAGATACGCAGTATTTT. This encodes CASSDLAPDRTDTQYF.

This sequence joins TRBV19 and TRBJ2-7; the match to TRBD2 covers 7 bases. This CDR3 has 14 residues. Trimming cost V 5 bases and J 3 bases; bases outside gene matches: 7. Per germline, CDR1 LNHDA and CDR2 SQIVND (reference sequence). Here the CDR3 reads CASSVGSGFYEQYF. The CDR3, as DNA: TGTGCCAGTAGTGTGGGTAGCGGGTTCTACGAGCAGTACTTC. Full variable domain (remainder filled in from reference TRBV19 and TRBJ2-7): DGGITQSPKYLFRKEGQNVTLSCEQNLNHDAMYWYRQDPGQGLRLIYYSQIVNDFQKGDIAEGYSVSREKKESFPLTVTSAQKNPTAFYLCASSVGSGFYEQYFGPGTRLTVT.

In the case of this clonotype: One base away lies a much larger clone, so this may be a sequencing read error. V and J are TRBV14 and TRBJ1-6; D call uncertain. Germline loops: CDR1 SGHDN, CDR2 FVKESK. V gave up 2 bases and J gave up 9 bases, with 11 bases separating them. The CDR3 has 14 amino acids. The CDR3 DNA follows: TGTGCCAGCAGCCAAATAGATTCCCGTTCACCCCTCCACTTT. It is translated as CASSQIDSRSPLHF. Together with reference TRBV14 and TRBJ1-6, the CDR3 gives the full variable domain: EAGVTQFPSHSVIEKGQTVTLRCDPISGHDNLYWYRRVMGKEIKFLLHFVKESKQDESGMPNNRFLAERTGGTYSTLKVQPAELEDSGVYFCASSQIDSRSPLHFGNGTRLTVT.

This clonotype was detected ten times or more. The chain joins TRBV13 to TRBJ2-1; D not resolved. Trimming pared 2 bases from V and 3 bases from J, leaving 14 bases between. Germline loops: CDR1 PRHDT, CDR2 FYEKMQ (reference sequence). The CDR3 sequence is 16 residues long. This CDR3 is CASSLRLADVYNEQFF. For the CDR3, the DNA is TGTGCCAGCAGCTTACGTCTGGCTGACGTCTACAATGAGCAGTTCTTC.

V is TRBV4-1 and J is TRBJ2-7, with a tentative D call TRBD2 (6 bases). CDR3 length equals 13 residues. Germline lookup yields CDR1 MGHRA and CDR2 YSYEKL. V lost 5 bases to trimming and J lost 3 bases, with 11 bases between them. The CDR3 nucleotides read TGCGCCAGCAGCAAACCCGGGGGCTACGAGCAGTACTTC. Its protein is CASSKPGGYEQYF.

This clonotype was recorded many times. The chain carries TRBV7-6 and TRBJ2-2; D remains unclear. Germline V gene data show CDR1 as SGHVS and CDR2 as FNYEAQ. The length of the CDR3 is 12 residues. The V gene lost 0 bases and the J gene lost 8 bases, with 4 bases spanning the gap. The CDR3 bases are TGTGCCAGCAGCTTAGCTGGGGGGGAGCTGTTTTTT. Its protein is CASSLAGGELFF.

The chain joins TRBV15 to TRBJ2-4; a possible D gene is TRBD1 (5 bases). Per germline, CDR1 LNHNV and CDR2 YYDKDF (reference sequence). Trimming removed 2 bases at V and 16 bases at J, with 15 bases between. This CDR3 comprises 12 residues. The CDR3 here is CATSRSPGPLYF. The CDR3 coding sequence is TGTGCCACCAGCAGATCCCCAGGGCCCCTATACTTC.

This clonotype appeared many times. The rearrangement uses TRBV5-5 and TRBJ2-1; 8 positions match TRBD2. Unmatched junction bases numbered 4, after V lost 1 base and J lost 1 base. Germline values: CDR1 SGHKS, CDR2 YYEKEE (reference sequence). This CDR3 is 16 amino acids long. The CDR3 region has the DNA TGTGCCAGCAGCTTGTTGGGACTAGGGTCCTACAATGAGCAGTTCTTC. This gives the protein CASSLLGLGSYNEQFF.